These 13 T cell receptor beta chains were all obtained from the same sample, sequenced in a study of T cells in Graves' hyperthyroidism and ophthalmopathy. Amplification of TCR beta CDR3 regions used RNA as the template. TCR CDR3 regions were first amplified by RT-PCR with HTBI primers. One entry per CDR3 protein results from TCRdb running MiXCR on the multiplex PCR reads. Of about 260,000 distinct CDR3 sequences listed, approximately 26% are singletons. Material: blood. The source of these receptors is a man aged 35-49 years with Graves' hyperthyroidism that later progressed to Graves' ophthalmopathy.

J is TRBJ2-2 and V is TRBV7-9, with a weak D call TRBD2 (5 bases). The V end was cut by 5 bases, the J end by 7 bases, with 8 bases between. CDR1 and CDR2 (germline): SEHNR, FQNEAQ (reference sequence). The CDR3 length is 12 residues. This chain's CDR3 is CASSLRDGELFF. The CDR3 DNA reads TGTGCCAGCAGCCTCCGGGACGGGGAGCTGTTTTTT.

This clonotype was detected many times. CDR3 in amino acids: CASSSTNRARETQYF. CDR3 in DNA: TGTGCCAGCAGCTCTACCAACAGGGCTAGGGAGACCCAGTACTTC. The gene calls are TRBV7-8 and TRBJ2-5; the D gene is possibly TRBD1 (6 bases). Per the germline V gene, CDR1 is SGHVS and CDR2 is FQNEAQ. Between the trimmed V and J ends, which lost 4 bases and 5 bases, there was a span of 17 bases. The CDR3 loop spans 15 amino acids.

This chain connects TRBV6-1 to TRBJ2-7; 9 bases match TRBD1. This CDR3 is built from 13 residues. Germline trimming cut 7 bases from V and 3 bases from J; bases unmatched to any gene: 4. The germline V gene has CDR1 MNHNS and CDR2 SASEGT. Written as DNA, the CDR3 is TGTGCCAGCAAACAGGGGGCGGGCTACGAGCAGTACTTC. Its protein product is CASKQGAGYEQYF.

Many counts were recorded for this clonotype. The chain combines TRBV12-3 or TRBV12-4 with TRBJ2-7; maybe TRBD1 (6 bases). The ends were cut back, 6 bases at V and 0 bases at J, with 12 bases in the middle. The CDR3 is made up of 14 amino acids. DNA of the CDR3: TGTGCCAGCAGCTCCACACAGGGCTCCTACGAGCAGTACTTC. This encodes CASSSTQGSYEQYF.

This clonotype was observed at least ten times. The rearrangement uses TRBV3-1 and TRBJ1-5; no firm D call. The CDR3 runs 13 residues. Germline values: CDR1 LGHDT, CDR2 YNNKEL (reference sequence). With 4 bases removed from V and 2 bases from J, the gap between germline ends came to 6 bases. CDR3 residues: CASSPDGNQPQHF. CDR3 bases: TGTGCCAGCAGCCCCGACGGCAATCAGCCCCAGCATTTT.

The chain employs TRBV20-1 and TRBJ2-7, with D maybe TRBD2 (6 bases). The V end was cut by 3 bases, the J end by 4 bases, with 10 bases between. This CDR3 has 12 residues. Germline lookup yields CDR1 DFQATT and CDR2 SNEGSKA (reference sequence). The CDR3 loop reads CSASKGRYEQYF. CDR3 nucleotide sequence: TGCAGTGCTAGTAAGGGGAGGTACGAGCAGTACTTC.

This clonotype has ten or more counts. This chain joins TRBV7-2 and TRBJ2-5, with D unclear. Germline CDR1 reads SGHTA; CDR2 reads FQGNSA. Trimming removed 5 bases from V and 5 bases from J, with 6 bases in between. The CDR3 is 11 residues long. The CDR3 nucleotides read TGTGCCAGCAGCCCGACGGAGACCCAGTACTTC. Amino acid sequence: CASSPTETQYF.

This clonotype was counted many times. The rearrangement uses TRBV20-1 and TRBJ1-5, with 7 bases that match TRBD1. This CDR3 comprises 19 residues. CDR1 DFQATT and CDR2 SNEGSKA come from the germline V gene (reference sequence). V was pared by 4 bases and J by 0 bases, with 18 bases of the junction left unmatched. This CDR3 is CSANNPPQGQSYSNQPQHF. The CDR3 bases are TGCAGTGCTAATAACCCCCCCCAGGGACAGTCCTATAGCAATCAGCCCCAGCATTTT.

The CDR3, as DNA: TGTGCCACCAGTGATGACAGGGGGAAGGACGAGCAGTACTTC. Protein product: CATSDDRGKDEQYF. This chain links TRBV24-1 with TRBJ2-7, with 9 bases identical to TRBD1. The V segment lost 3 bases and the J segment 5 bases; nucleotides outside the gene matches: 4. CDR3 size: 14 residues. Germline-derived CDR1 and CDR2 are KGHDR and SFDVKD.

This clonotype was seen ten or more times. The rearrangement joins TRBV2 to TRBJ2-7; 8 bases align to TRBD2. The germline CDR1 and CDR2 sequences are SNHLY and FYNNEI. Unmatched junction bases numbered 3, after V lost 6 bases and J lost 2 bases. The CDR3 has 13 residues. The CDR3 DNA reads TGTGCCAGCAGGGAACTAGCGGCCTACGAGCAGTACTTC. Its protein is CASRELAAYEQYF.

This clonotype was observed many times. This rearrangement joins TRBV12-3 or TRBV12-4 to TRBJ2-5; a weak D match, TRBD2 (6 bases). V dropped 2 bases and J dropped 4 bases, with 14 bases sitting between them. The CDR3 totals 15 residues. Here the CDR3 DNA reads TGTGCCAGCAGTTTAATAGGGGTCGGGGGAGAGACCCAGTACTTC. Translating it yields CASSLIGVGGETQYF.

This clonotype was observed many times. The V and J genes are TRBV6-1 and TRBJ2-7; TRBD1 matches 7 bases. V was pared by 6 bases and J by 4 bases, with 6 bases of the junction left unmatched. The CDR3 totals 13 residues. Per germline, CDR1 MNHNS and CDR2 SASEGT. CDR3 amino acids: CASSRGQEYEQYF. The CDR3 coding sequence is TGTGCCAGCAGCCGCGGACAGGAATACGAGCAGTACTTC.

This clonotype was seen many times. This rearrangement joins TRBV11-2 to TRBJ2-5; 16 bases are shared with TRBD2. The V gene's germline CDR1 is SGHAT and CDR2 FQNNGV. The CDR3 is 16 amino acids. J was trimmed by 7 bases and V by 5 bases; bases with no gene match: 7. In DNA, the CDR3 is TGTGCCAGCAGCCAAGGAGGGACTAGCGGGAGGGGGACCCAGTACTTC. Translating gives CASSQGGTSGRGTQYF.